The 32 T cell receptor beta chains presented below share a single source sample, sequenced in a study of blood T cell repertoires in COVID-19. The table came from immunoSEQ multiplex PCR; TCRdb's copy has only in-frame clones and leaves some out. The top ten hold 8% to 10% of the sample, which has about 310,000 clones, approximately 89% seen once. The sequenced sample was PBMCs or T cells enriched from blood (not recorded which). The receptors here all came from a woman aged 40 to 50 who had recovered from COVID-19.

The CDR3 loop reads CASSYTGGWAYEQYF. CDR3 in DNA: TGTGCCAGCAGCTATACAGGGGGCTGGGCTTACGAGCAGTACTTC. The chain recombines TRBV7-6 with TRBJ2-7, with TRBD1 matching over 9 bases. CDR1 SGHVS and CDR2 FNYEAQ come from the germline V gene. The trim removed 4 bases at V and 4 bases at J, leaving 8 bases unmatched. The CDR3 loop spans 15 amino acids.

As DNA, the CDR3 is TGTGCCAGCAGCTTGGGGACAGGGGTGCATGAGCAGTTCTTC. It is translated as CASSLGTGVHEQFF. The chain carries TRBV5-6 and TRBJ2-1; TRBD1 aligns across 9 bases. From germline, CDR1 is SGHDT and CDR2 YYEEEE. The CDR3 is made up of 14 amino acids. With V trimmed by 0 bases and J by 8 bases, 3 bases remained unmatched.

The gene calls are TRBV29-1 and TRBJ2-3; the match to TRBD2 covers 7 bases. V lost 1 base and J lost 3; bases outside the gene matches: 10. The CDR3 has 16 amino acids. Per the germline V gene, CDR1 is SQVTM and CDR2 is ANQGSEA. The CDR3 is CSVEVGAGVGTDTQYF. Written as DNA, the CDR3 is TGCAGCGTTGAAGTTGGTGCGGGAGTTGGAACAGATACGCAGTATTTT.

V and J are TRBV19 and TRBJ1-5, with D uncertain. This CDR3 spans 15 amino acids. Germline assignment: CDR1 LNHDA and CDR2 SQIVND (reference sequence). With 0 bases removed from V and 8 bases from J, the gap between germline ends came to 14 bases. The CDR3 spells CASSIDSGYRKPQHF. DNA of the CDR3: TGTGCCAGTAGTATAGACTCGGGATATCGGAAGCCCCAGCATTTT. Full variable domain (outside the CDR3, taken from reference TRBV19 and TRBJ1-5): DGGITQSPKYLFRKEGQNVTLSCEQNLNHDAMYWYRQDPGQGLRLIYYSQIVNDFQKGDIAEGYSVSREKKESFPLTVTSAQKNPTAFYLCASSIDSGYRKPQHFGDGTRLSIL.

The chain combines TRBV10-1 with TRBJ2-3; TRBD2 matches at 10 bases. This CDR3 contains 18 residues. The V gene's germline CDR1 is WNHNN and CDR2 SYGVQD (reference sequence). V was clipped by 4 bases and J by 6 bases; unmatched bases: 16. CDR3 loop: CASSGGYLAGGPQDTQYF. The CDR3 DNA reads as TGCGCCAGCAGTGGCGGATACTTAGCGGGGGGCCCTCAGGATACGCAGTATTTT.

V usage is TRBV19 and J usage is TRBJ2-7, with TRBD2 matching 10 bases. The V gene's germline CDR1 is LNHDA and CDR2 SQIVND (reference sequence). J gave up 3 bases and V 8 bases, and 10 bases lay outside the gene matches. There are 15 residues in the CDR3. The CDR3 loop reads CASRLAGGEDYEQYF. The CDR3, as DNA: TGTGCCAGTCGGTTAGCGGGAGGAGAGGACTACGAGCAGTACTTC.

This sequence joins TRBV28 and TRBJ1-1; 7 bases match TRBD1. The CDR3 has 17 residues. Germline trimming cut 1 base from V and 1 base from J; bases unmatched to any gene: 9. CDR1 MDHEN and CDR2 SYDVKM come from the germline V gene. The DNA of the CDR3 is TGTGCCAGCAGTTTATTACGATACGACAGGGCGAACACTGAAGCTTTCTTT. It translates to CASSLLRYDRANTEAFF.

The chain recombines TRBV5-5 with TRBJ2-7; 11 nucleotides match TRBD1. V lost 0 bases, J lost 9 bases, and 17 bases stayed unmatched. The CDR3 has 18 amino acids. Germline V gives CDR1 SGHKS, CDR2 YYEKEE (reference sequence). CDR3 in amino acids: CASSLGWTGGGVTDPQYF. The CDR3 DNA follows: TGTGCCAGCAGCTTGGGTTGGACAGGGGGCGGTGTCACCGACCCGCAGTACTTC.

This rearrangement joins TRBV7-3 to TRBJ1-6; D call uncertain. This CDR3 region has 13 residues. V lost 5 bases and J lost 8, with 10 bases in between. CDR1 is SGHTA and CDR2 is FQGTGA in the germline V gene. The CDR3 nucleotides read TGTGCCAGCAGCCCCGAGGCGGATTCACCCCTCCACTTT. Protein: CASSPEADSPLHF.

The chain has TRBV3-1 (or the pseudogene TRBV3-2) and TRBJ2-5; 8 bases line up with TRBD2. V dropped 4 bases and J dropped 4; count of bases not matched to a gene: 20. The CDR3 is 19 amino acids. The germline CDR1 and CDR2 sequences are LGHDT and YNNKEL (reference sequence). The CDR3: CASSRPEGLAGGTSETQYF. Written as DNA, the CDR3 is TGTGCCAGCAGCCGCCCAGAGGGCCTAGCGGGCGGCACGTCAGAGACCCAGTACTTC.

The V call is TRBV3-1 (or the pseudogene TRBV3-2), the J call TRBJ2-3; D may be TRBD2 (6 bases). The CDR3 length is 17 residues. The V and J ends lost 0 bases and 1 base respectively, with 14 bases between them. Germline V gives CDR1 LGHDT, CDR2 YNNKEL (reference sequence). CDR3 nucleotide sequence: TGTGCCAGCAGCCAAGATCTTCCGGGAGACGGCACAGATACGCAGTATTTT. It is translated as CASSQDLPGDGTDTQYF.

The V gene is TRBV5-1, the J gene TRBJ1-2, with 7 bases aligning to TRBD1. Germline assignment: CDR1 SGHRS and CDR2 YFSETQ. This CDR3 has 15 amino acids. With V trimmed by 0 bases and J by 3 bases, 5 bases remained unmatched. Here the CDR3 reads CASSLGDRQYYGYTF. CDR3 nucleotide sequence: TGCGCCAGCAGCTTGGGGGACAGACAATACTATGGCTACACCTTC.

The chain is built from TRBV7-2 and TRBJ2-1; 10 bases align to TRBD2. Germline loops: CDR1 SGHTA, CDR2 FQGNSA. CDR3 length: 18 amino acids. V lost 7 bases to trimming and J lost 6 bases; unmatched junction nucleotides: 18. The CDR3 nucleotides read TGTGCCAGCACCCCCCCTATCCCCTCTAGCGGGAGCTCCAATGAGCAGTTCTTC. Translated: CASTPPIPSSGSSNEQFF.

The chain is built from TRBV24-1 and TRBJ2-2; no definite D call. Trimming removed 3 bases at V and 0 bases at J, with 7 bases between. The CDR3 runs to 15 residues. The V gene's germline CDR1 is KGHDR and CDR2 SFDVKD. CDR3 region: CATSDPRTNTGELFF. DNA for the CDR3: TGTGCCACCAGTGATCCGCGCACGAACACCGGGGAGCTGTTTTTT.

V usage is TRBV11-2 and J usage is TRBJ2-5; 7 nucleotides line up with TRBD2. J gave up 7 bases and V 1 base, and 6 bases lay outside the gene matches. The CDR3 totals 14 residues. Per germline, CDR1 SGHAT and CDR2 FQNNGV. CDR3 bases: TGTGCCAGCAGCTTAGGGACTAGTCCGGGGACCCAGTACTTC. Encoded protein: CASSLGTSPGTQYF.

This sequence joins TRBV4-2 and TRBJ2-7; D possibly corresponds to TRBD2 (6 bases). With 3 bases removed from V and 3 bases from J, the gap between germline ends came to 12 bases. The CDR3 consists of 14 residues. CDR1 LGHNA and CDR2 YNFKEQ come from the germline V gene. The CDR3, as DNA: TGTGCCAGCAGCCACGGTCCTAGCGACTACGAGCAGTACTTC. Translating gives CASSHGPSDYEQYF.

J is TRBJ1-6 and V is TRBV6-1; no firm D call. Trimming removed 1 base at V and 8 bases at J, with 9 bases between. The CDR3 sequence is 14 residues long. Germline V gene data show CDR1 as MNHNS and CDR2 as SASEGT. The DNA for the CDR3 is TGTGCCAGCAGTGAAGTATCTACGGATTCACCCCTCCACTTT. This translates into CASSEVSTDSPLHF.

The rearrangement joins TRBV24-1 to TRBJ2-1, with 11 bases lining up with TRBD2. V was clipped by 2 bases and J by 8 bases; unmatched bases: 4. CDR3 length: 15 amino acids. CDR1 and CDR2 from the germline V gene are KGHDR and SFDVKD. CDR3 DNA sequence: TGTGCCACCAGTGATTCCGGGACTAGCGGATATGAGCAGTTCTTC. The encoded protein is CATSDSGTSGYEQFF.

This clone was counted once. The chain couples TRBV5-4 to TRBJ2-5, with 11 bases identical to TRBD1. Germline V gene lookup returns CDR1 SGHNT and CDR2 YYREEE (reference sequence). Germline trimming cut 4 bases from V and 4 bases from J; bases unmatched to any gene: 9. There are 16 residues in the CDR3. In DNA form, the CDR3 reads TGTGCCAGCAGCCTTGGGGACAGGGGGTCGGGAGAGACCCAGTACTTC. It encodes CASSLGDRGSGETQYF.

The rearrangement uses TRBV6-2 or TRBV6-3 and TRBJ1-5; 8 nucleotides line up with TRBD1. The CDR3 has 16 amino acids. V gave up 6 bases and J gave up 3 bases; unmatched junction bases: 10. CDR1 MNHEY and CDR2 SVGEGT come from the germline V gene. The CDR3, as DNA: TGTGCCAGCAGCCTCCGGGACAGGTTCCTCAATCAGCCCCAGCATTTT. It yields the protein CASSLRDRFLNQPQHF.

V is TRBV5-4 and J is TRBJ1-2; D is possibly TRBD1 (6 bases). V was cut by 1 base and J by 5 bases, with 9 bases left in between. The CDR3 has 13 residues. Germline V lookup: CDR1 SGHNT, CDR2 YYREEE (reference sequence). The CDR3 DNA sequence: TGTGCCAGCAGCTTGAACAGGGCTTATGGCTACACCTTC. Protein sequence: CASSLNRAYGYTF.

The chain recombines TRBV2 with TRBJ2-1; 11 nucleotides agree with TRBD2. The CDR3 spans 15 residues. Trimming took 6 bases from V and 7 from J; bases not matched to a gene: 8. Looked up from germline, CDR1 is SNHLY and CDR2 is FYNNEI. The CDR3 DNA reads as TGTGCCAGCAGCTTAGCGGGAGGGCCCGGTAATGAGCAGTTCTTC. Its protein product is CASSLAGGPGNEQFF.

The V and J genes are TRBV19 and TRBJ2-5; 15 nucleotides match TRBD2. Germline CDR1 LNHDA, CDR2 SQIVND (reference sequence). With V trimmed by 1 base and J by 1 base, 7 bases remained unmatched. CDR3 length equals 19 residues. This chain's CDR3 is CASSIVSRTSGRAQETQYF. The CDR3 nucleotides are TGTGCCAGTAGTATAGTATCCCGGACTAGCGGGAGGGCCCAAGAGACCCAGTACTTC.

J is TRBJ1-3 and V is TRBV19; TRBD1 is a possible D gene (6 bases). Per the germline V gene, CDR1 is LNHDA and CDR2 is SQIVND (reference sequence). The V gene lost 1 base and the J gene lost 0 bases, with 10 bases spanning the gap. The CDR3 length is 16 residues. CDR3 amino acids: CASSIAGDNSGNTIYF. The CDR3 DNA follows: TGTGCCAGTAGTATAGCAGGGGACAACTCTGGAAACACCATATATTTT.

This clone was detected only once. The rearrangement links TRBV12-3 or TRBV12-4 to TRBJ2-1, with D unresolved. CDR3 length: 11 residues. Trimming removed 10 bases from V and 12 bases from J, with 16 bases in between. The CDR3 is CAIRIASLQFF. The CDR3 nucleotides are TGTGCCATCCGAATCGCGTCCTTGCAGTTCTTC.

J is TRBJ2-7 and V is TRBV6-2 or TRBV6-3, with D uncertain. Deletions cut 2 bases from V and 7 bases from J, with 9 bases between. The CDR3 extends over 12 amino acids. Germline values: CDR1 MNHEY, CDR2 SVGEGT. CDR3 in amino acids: CASSYPVSEQYF. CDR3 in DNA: TGTGCCAGCAGTTACCCCGTGAGTGAGCAGTACTTC.

The CDR3: CASSEAGARQPQHF. CDR3 coding DNA: TGTGCCAGCAGTGAAGCGGGGGCCAGACAGCCCCAGCATTTT. The chain is built from TRBV2 and TRBJ1-5, with D possibly matching TRBD1 (6 bases). The CDR3 has 14 amino acids. V lost 0 bases and J 7 bases, leaving 10 bases between the germline ends. Germline CDR1 SNHLY, CDR2 FYNNEI. Drawing the rest from reference TRBV2 and TRBJ1-5, the complete variable domain is EPEVTQTPSHQVTQMGQEVILRCVPISNHLYFYWYRQILGQKVEFLVSFYNNEISEKSEIFDDQFSVERPDGSNFTLKIRSTKLEDSAMYFCASSEAGARQPQHFGDGTRLSIL.

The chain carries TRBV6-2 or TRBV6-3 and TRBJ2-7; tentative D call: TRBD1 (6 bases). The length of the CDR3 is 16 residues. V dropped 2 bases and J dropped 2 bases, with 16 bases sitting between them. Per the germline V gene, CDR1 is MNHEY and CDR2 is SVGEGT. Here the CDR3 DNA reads TGTGCCAGCAGTTACAGGGTGACAGGTTCCCCCTACGAGCAGTACTTC. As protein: CASSYRVTGSPYEQYF.

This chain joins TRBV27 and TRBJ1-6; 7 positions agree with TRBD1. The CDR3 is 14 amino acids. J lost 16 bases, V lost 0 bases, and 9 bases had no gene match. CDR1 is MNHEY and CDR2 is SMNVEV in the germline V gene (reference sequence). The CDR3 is CASSLSRSDRELHF. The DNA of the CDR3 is TGTGCCAGCAGTTTATCGAGGTCCGACAGGGAGCTCCACTTT.

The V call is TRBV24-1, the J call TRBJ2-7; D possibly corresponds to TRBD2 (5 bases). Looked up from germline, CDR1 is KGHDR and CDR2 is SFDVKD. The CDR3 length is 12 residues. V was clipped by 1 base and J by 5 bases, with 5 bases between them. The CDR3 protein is CATSDFSDEQYF. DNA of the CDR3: TGTGCCACCAGTGATTTTAGCGACGAGCAGTACTTC.

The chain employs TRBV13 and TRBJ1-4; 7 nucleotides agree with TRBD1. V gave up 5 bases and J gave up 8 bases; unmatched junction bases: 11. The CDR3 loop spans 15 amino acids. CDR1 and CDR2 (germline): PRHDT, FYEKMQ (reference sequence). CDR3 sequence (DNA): TGTGCCAGCAGCGTCAGGGGGAGGAAGGACGAAAAACTGTTTTTT. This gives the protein CASSVRGRKDEKLFF.

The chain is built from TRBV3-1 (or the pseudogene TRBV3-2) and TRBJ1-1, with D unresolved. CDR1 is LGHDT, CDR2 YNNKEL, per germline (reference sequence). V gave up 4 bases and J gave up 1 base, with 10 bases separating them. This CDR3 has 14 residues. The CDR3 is CASSPSWRNTEAFF. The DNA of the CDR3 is TGTGCCAGCAGCCCGTCATGGAGGAACACTGAAGCTTTCTTT.